The TCR beta chain under discussion was sequenced for a study of siplizumab effects on memory and regulatory T cells. The CDR3 runs to 13 residues. Trimming stripped 4 bases from V and 4 bases from J, with 11 bases between. Germline V lookup: CDR1 SGHTS, CDR2 YDEGEE. In the case of this clone: Its antigen is undetermined.

General study points: A significant reduction in alloreactive sequences traceable to unstimulated CD4+ memory cells was produced by siplizumab. Mappable CD4+ clones that were alloreactive averaged roughly 69% Treg-derived with siplizumab versus approximately 27% in controls. Sequences below about 10^-5 frequency were poorly captured. As a result, only a minor fraction of alloreactive clones mapped to unstimulated subsets.

Some clones are missing from TCRdb's copy, which holds only in-frame ones; the method was immunoSEQ multiplex PCR. Among some 97,000 clones listed, 94% were seen once. V gene TRBV5-8 combines with J gene TRBJ1-1, with a tentative D call TRBD1 (5 bases). Sample: Tregs sorted from blood. This TCR was recovered from a human donor in good health. The CDR3 nucleotides are TGTGCCAGCAGCACACAGGTATCCACTGAAGCTTTCTTT. This translates into CASSTQVSTEAFF.